This T cell receptor (beta chain) comes out of a study of blood T cell repertoires in COVID-19. This CDR3 contains 15 residues. The germline V gene encodes CDR1 SQVTM and CDR2 ANQGSEA. After removal of 3 bases from V and 2 bases from J, the junction contained 5 bases not matched to a gene. The assay was immunoSEQ multiplex PCR, and TCRdb's table has in-frame clones only and misses some. The table shows more than 250,000 clones, with just under 90% occurring only once. The sample comprised peripheral blood. The chain carries TRBV29-1 and TRBJ2-7; 12 positions match TRBD2. This receptor was taken from a woman aged 50 to 65 with COVID-19, enrolled during active disease. DNA for the CDR3: TGCAGCGTTGATTTGGGGACTAGCGGGCCCTACGAGCAGTACTTC. Its translation is CSVDLGTSGPYEQYF.